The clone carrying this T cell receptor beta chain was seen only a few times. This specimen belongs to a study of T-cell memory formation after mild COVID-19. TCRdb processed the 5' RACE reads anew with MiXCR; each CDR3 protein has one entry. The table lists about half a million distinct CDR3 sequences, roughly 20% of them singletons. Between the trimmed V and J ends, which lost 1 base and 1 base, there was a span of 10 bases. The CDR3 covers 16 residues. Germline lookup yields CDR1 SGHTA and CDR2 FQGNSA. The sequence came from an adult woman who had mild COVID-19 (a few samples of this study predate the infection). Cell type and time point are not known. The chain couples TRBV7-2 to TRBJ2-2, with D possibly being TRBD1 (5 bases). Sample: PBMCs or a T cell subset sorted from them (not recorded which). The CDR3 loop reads CASSLGQPKNTGELFF. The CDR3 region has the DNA TGTGCCAGCAGCTTAGGACAGCCTAAGAACACCGGGGAGCTGTTTTTT.